This T cell receptor beta chain appears in the sequencing data of a study of early stage breast cancer tumors. TCRdb's table, derived via immunoSEQ multiplex PCR, lists solely in-frame clones and lacks some. The sample contains 5,500 to 7,000 clones, around 69% of which appear only once. This clone turned up a few times. Its matching antigen is unknown. Findings and caveats of the study: Compared with adjacent normal breast tissue, tumors showed roughly 2.4-fold greater T cell density and higher clonality. Tumor and normal breast were distinguished via blood comparison in about 90% of the 16 patients.

Sequencing was done on a sample of normal breast tissue next to the tumor. This sequence originates from a person in their forties with breast cancer.

Here the CDR3 DNA reads TGCAGCGCCCGACAGCGCCTTAACTATGGCTACACCTTC. This codes for CSARQRLNYGYTF. The chain employs TRBV29-1 and TRBJ1-2; D is perhaps TRBD1 (5 bases). Trimming shortened V by 7 bases and J by 1 base, and 13 bases separated the two germline ends. Germline assignment: CDR1 SQVTM and CDR2 ANQGSEA. This CDR3 has 13 residues.